What follows is one T cell receptor beta chain and its context. These data are taken from a study of CD8 T cells in Susac syndrome. RNA was extracted with the RNeasy kit, and a quantity of roughly 0.5 to 1 ug was reverse transcribed using random hexamers. TCRdb independently ran MiXCR on the immunoSEQ multiplex PCR reads; one entry per CDR3 protein. The sample shows fewer than 200,000 distinct CDR3 sequences, roughly 94% of them seen only once. Material: CD4+ T cells from PBMCs. The sequence came from a human donor in good health.

In DNA form, the CDR3 reads TGTGCCAGCAGCCAAGGGTCCCCGGGGATGAGCGGGGCCAACGTCCTGACTTTC. This encodes CASSQGSPGMSGANVLTF. This sequence joins TRBV4-2 and TRBJ2-6; TRBD2 is a possible D gene (5 bases). Germline values: CDR1 LGHNA, CDR2 YNFKEQ. Trimming left V 1 base short and J 4 bases short, with 17 bases between. The CDR3 sequence is 18 residues long.